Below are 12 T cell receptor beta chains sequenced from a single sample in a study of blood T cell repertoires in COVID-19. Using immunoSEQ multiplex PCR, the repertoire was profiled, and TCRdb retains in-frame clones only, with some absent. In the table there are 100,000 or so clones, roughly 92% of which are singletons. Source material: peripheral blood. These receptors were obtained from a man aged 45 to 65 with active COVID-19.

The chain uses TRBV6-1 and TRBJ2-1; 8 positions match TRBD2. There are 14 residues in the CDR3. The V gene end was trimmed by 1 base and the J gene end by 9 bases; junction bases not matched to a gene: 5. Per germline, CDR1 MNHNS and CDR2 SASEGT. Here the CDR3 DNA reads TGTGCCAGCAGTGAAGGTCCAGCGGGAGTTGAGCAGTTCTTC. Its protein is CASSEGPAGVEQFF.

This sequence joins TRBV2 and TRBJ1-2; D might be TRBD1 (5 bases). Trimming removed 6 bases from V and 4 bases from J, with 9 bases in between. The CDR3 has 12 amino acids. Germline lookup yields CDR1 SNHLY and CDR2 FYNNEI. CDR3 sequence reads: CASSDSLYGYTF. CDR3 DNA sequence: TGTGCCAGCAGCGACAGCCTCTATGGCTACACCTTC.

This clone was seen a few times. This CDR3 is CASSIRGSFTGELFF. The CDR3, as DNA: TGTGCCAGTAGTATTCGGGGGAGTTTCACCGGGGAGCTGTTTTTT. V usage is TRBV19 and J usage is TRBJ2-2; D is possibly TRBD2 (6 bases). The germline CDR1 and CDR2 sequences are LNHDA and SQIVND (reference sequence). CDR3 length: 15 amino acids. V was clipped by 3 bases and J by 4 bases, with 12 bases between them.

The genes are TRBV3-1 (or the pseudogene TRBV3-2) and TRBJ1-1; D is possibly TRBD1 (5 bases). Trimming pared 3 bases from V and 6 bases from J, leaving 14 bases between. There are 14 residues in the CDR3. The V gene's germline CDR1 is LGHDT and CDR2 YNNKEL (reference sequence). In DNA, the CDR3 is TGTGCCAGCAGCCAGGGTCAGTGGGGCGCTGAAGCTTTCTTT. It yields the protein CASSQGQWGAEAFF.

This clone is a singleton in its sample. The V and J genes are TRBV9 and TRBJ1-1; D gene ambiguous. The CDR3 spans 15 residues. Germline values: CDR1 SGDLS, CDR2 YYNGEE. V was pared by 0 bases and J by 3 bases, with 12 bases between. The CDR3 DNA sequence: TGTGCCAGCAGCGTAGCTGGACGGAGGGACACTGAAGCTTTCTTT. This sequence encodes CASSVAGRRDTEAFF.

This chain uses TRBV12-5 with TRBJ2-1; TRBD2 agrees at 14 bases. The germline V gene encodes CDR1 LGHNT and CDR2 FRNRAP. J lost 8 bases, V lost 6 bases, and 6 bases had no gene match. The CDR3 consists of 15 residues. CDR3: CASGPGLAGAHEQFF. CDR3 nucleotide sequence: TGTGCTAGTGGCCCGGGACTAGCGGGAGCCCATGAGCAGTTCTTC.

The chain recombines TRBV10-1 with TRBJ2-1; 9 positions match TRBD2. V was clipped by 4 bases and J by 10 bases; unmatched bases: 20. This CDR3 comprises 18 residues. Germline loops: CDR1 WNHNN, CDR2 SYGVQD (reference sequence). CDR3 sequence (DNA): TGCGCCAGCAGTGGACCTGGTGGGGCTAGCGGGATAGAGGGGGAGCAGTTCTTC. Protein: CASSGPGGASGIEGEQFF.

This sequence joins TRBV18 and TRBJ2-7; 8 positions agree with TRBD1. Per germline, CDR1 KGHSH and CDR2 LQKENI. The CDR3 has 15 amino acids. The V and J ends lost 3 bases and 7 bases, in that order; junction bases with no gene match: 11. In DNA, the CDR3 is TGTGCCAGCTCACCCGGACGCGGGACAGGAGAAGAGCAGTACTTC. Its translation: CASSPGRGTGEEQYF. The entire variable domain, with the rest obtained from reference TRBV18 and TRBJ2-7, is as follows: NAGVMQNPRHLVRRRGQEARLRCSPMKGHSHVYWYRQLPEEGLKFMVYLQKENIIDESGMPKERFSAEFPKEGPSILRIQQVVRGDSAAYFCASSPGRGTGEEQYFGPGTRLTVT.

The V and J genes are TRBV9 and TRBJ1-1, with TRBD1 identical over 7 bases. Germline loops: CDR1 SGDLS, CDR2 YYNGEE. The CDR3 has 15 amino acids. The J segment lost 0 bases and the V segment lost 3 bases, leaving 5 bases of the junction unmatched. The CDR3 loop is CASSDLQGLNTEAFF. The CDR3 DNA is TGTGCCAGCAGCGACCTACAGGGGCTGAACACTGAAGCTTTCTTT.

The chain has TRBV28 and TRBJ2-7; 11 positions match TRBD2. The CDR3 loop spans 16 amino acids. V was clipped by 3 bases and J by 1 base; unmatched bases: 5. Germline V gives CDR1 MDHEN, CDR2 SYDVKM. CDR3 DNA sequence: TGTGCCAGCAGTTTCCTTAGCGGGAGGGAGTCCTACGAGCAGTACTTC. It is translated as CASSFLSGRESYEQYF.

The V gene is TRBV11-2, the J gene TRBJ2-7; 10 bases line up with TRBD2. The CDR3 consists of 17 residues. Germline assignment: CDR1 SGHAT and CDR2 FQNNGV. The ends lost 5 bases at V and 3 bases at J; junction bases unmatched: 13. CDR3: CASSHGASGRGLYEQYF. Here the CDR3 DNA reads TGTGCCAGCAGCCATGGGGCTAGCGGGAGAGGTCTCTACGAGCAGTACTTC.

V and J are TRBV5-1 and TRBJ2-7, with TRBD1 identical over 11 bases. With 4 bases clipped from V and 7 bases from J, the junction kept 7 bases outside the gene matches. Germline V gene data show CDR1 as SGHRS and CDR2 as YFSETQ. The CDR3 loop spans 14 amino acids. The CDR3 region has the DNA TGCGCCAGCAGCCAAGGACAGGGGGCGCGGGAGCAGTACTTC. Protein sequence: CASSQGQGAREQYF.